Shown below are 18 T cell receptor beta chains from a single sample sequenced in a study of shared clonotypes between healthy human individuals. Data came from immunoSEQ multiplex PCR; TCRdb stores just in-frame clones and leaves some out. The sample includes some 2 million clones, approximately 95% of them seen just once. CD45RO-negative, CCR7-positively selected cells formed the naive CD8 fraction, excluding terminally differentiated effector memory CD45RA+ cells. Source material: naive CD8+ T cells sorted from blood. These receptors originate from a man aged 18 to 29 in good health.

This chain joins TRBV5-1 and TRBJ2-3; D is uncertain. The CDR3 extends over 13 amino acids. Germline V gene lookup returns CDR1 SGHRS and CDR2 YFSETQ. V shed 5 bases and J shed 0 bases, with 7 bases lying between them. The chain's CDR3 is CASRERSTDTQYF. CDR3 DNA sequence: TGCGCCAGCAGGGAGAGGAGCACAGATACGCAGTATTTT.

The CDR3 loop is CASSVGTSLGLDEQFF. In DNA form, the CDR3 reads TGTGCCAGCAGTGTTGGGACTAGCCTCGGCCTCGATGAGCAGTTCTTC. The chain recombines TRBV2 with TRBJ2-1, with 9 bases matching TRBD2. The trim removed 4 bases at V and 8 bases at J, leaving 12 bases unmatched. Germline CDR1 reads SNHLY; CDR2 reads FYNNEI. This CDR3 is built from 16 residues.

In nucleotides, the CDR3 is TGTGCCAGCAGCTCCGATGATGAAAAACTGTTTTTT. Encoded protein: CASSSDDEKLFF. The chain has TRBV5-6 and TRBJ1-4; D is uncertain. Trimming took off 3 bases at V and 6 bases at J, with 6 bases between the two ends. The germline V gene encodes CDR1 SGHDT and CDR2 YYEEEE. The CDR3 has 12 residues.

This clone occurred once. The chain couples TRBV7-9 to TRBJ2-7; 8 bases fit TRBD2. J was trimmed by 1 base and V by 5 bases; bases with no gene match: 4. The germline gives CDR1 SEHNR, CDR2 FQNEAQ (reference sequence). The length of the CDR3 is 14 residues. In DNA, the CDR3 is TGTGCCAGCAGCCTGACTAGCGAGTCCTACGAGCAGTACTTC. Translation: CASSLTSESYEQYF.

The rearrangement links TRBV9 to TRBJ2-7; 12 bases map to TRBD2. Per the germline V gene, CDR1 is SGDLS and CDR2 is YYNGEE. This CDR3 is built from 16 residues. V shed 4 bases and J 2 bases; nucleotides not matched to a gene: 7. CDR3 DNA: TGTGCCAGCAGCCCTGGGACTAGCGGGTGGACCTACGAGCAGTACTTC. This codes for CASSPGTSGWTYEQYF. Combining the CDR3 with reference TRBV9 and TRBJ2-7 gives the whole variable domain DSGVTQTPKHLITATGQRVTLRCSPRSGDLSVYWYQQSLDQGLQFLIQYYNGEERAKGNILERFSAQQFPDLHSELNLSSLELGDSALYFCASSPGTSGWTYEQYFGPGTRLTVT.

For this clone: The same CDR3 also results from other DNA sequences found in this sample. V gene TRBV5-1 combines with J gene TRBJ2-1, with 11 bases that match TRBD2. V lost 1 base, J lost 0 bases, and 6 bases stayed unmatched. Germline CDR1 reads SGHRS; CDR2 reads YFSETQ. The CDR3 has 18 amino acids. The CDR3: CASSLTSGGLSSYNEQFF. CDR3 DNA sequence: TGCGCCAGCAGCTTGACTAGCGGGGGCTTAAGCTCCTACAATGAGCAGTTCTTC.

This clone occurred once. This chain links TRBV27 with TRBJ1-2, with 7 bases aligning to TRBD1. Germline lookup yields CDR1 MNHEY and CDR2 SMNVEV (reference sequence). The trim removed 4 bases at V and 4 bases at J, leaving 6 bases unmatched. This CDR3 comprises 14 residues. CDR3 sequence reads: CASSYRGTAYGYTF. The DNA for the CDR3 is TGTGCCAGCAGTTATCGCGGGACAGCCTATGGCTACACCTTC.

Comments on this clone: The same CDR3 is also encoded by other DNA sequences in this sample. V gene TRBV7-8 combines with J gene TRBJ2-2; unclear D gene. Germline-derived CDR1 and CDR2 are SGHVS and FQNEAQ. The V end lost 3 bases, the J end lost 6 bases, and 5 bases lay between the germline ends. The CDR3 consists of 12 residues. CDR3 loop: CASSLDSGELFF. Written as DNA, the CDR3 is TGTGCCAGCAGCTTGGATTCCGGGGAGCTGTTTTTT.

A single count supports this clone. The chain recombines TRBV27 with TRBJ1-1; 9 bases map to TRBD1. Germline V lookup: CDR1 MNHEY, CDR2 SMNVEV (reference sequence). This CDR3 has 14 residues. J lost 1 base, V lost 7 bases, and 4 bases had no gene match. The CDR3 loop is CASNPGQGNTEAFF. CDR3 nucleotides: TGTGCCAGCAACCCGGGACAGGGGAACACTGAAGCTTTCTTT.

The gene calls are TRBV7-9 and TRBJ1-1; D remains ambiguous. The CDR3 covers 13 residues. V was trimmed by 6 bases and J by 1 base, leaving 9 bases between them. CDR1 and CDR2 (germline): SEHNR, FQNEAQ (reference sequence). CDR3 in amino acids: CASRGSANTEAFF. The CDR3 nucleotides are TGTGCCAGCAGAGGGTCCGCGAACACTGAAGCTTTCTTT.

DNA of the CDR3: TGCGCCAGCAGCCCTTTTATCGGGGAAATCAACACCATATATTTT. Translation gives CASSPFIGEINTIYF. This chain uses TRBV4-3 with TRBJ1-3; the D is unclear. The V end was cut by 4 bases, the J end by 7 bases, with 17 bases between. Per the germline V gene, CDR1 is LGHNA and CDR2 is YSLEER. The length of the CDR3 is 15 residues.

The chain carries TRBV4-3 and TRBJ2-1; D not certain. V lost 4 bases to trimming and J lost 8 bases, with 15 bases between them. Germline CDR1 is LGHNA and CDR2 is YSLEER. CDR3 length: 14 residues. The CDR3 protein is CASSLGGITYEQFF. CDR3 bases: TGCGCCAGCAGCCTGGGCGGAATAACCTATGAGCAGTTCTTC.

The V call is TRBV27, the J call TRBJ2-3; tentatively, D is TRBD2 (6 bases). CDR3 length equals 16 residues. The germline V and J ends were trimmed by 0 bases and 2 bases, with 12 bases remaining between them. Germline V gene sequence: CDR1 MNHEY, CDR2 SMNVEV (reference sequence). CDR3 protein: CASSLSAGTFTDTQYF. In DNA, the CDR3 is TGTGCCAGCAGTTTATCGGCGGGGACTTTCACAGATACGCAGTATTTT.

The CDR3 bases are TGTGCCAGCAGCCCCTTCCCGGACAATGAGCAGTTCTTC. Its translation: CASSPFPDNEQFF. The chain links TRBV7-2 to TRBJ2-1; D unresolved. From germline, CDR1 is SGHTA and CDR2 FQGNSA. CDR3 size: 13 residues. Trimming cost V 5 bases and J 5 bases, with 10 bases left between them.

The rearrangement links TRBV19 to TRBJ1-1; 8 bases fit TRBD1. From germline, CDR1 is LNHDA and CDR2 SQIVND (reference sequence). V was clipped by 6 bases and J by 3 bases; unmatched bases: 3. There are 13 residues in the CDR3. CDR3 region: CASRMDRDTEAFF. The CDR3 DNA reads as TGTGCCAGTAGGATGGACAGGGACACTGAAGCTTTCTTT.

The DNA for the CDR3 is TGTGCCTGGAGCTTGGACAGCCTCTCCTACGAGCAGTACTTC. It yields the protein CAWSLDSLSYEQYF. The chain links TRBV30 to TRBJ2-7, with a possible D match to TRBD1 (6 bases). The V gene lost 3 bases and the J gene lost 0 bases, with 12 bases spanning the gap. Germline V lookup: CDR1 GTSNPN, CDR2 SVGIG (reference sequence). The CDR3 covers 14 residues.

The genes are TRBV25-1 and TRBJ2-7, with 7 bases fitting TRBD2. J was trimmed by 5 bases and V by 7 bases; bases with no gene match: 17. Germline CDR1 and CDR2: MGHDK and SYGVNS. The CDR3 consists of 16 residues. Written as DNA, the CDR3 is TGTGCCAGCACCCAGGGCGGGGAGGGTCTAACTAACGAGCAGTACTTC. It translates to CASTQGGEGLTNEQYF.

V is TRBV6-1 and J is TRBJ2-7; D is perhaps TRBD1 (5 bases). Deletions cut 3 bases from V and 1 base from J, with 19 bases between. The CDR3 is made up of 17 amino acids. Germline CDR1 reads MNHNS; CDR2 reads SASEGT. This CDR3 is CASSEGPRVVRSYEQYF. The CDR3 DNA reads TGTGCCAGCAGTGAGGGGCCCCGAGTTGTGAGATCCTACGAGCAGTACTTC.